The rows below give T cell receptor beta chains drawn from one sample of a study of CD8 T cells in Susac syndrome. MiXCR, applied by TCRdb to the immunoSEQ multiplex PCR reads, yields one record per CDR3 protein. Of about 83,000 distinct CDR3 sequences listed, around 96% are singletons. Sequences were obtained from CD8+ T cells from PBMCs. Every receptor here comes from a human donor with Susac syndrome. CDR3s include the opening cysteine and the closing phenylalanine or tryptophan. D genes are given only for firm matches. Clone size is not always given. Where it is, it says once, few, many or a class for expanded clones.

TRBJ2-1,NA,NA,TRBV6-2/TRBV6-3,TGTGCCAGCAGTTACGGGGGACTGGATTACAATGAGCAGTTCTTC,CASSYGGLDYNEQFF
TRBJ2-2,NA,TRBD2,TRBV9,TGTGCCAGCAGCGACGGACTAGCGAAGGCCGGGGAGCTGTTTTTT,CASSDGLAKAGELFF
TRBJ1-5,once,NA,TRBV15,TGTGCCACCAGCGTACCGGGACCAAAGCATCAGCCCCAGCATTTT,CATSVPGPKHQPQHF
TRBJ2-3,NA,NA,TRBV10-3,TGTGCCATCAGTGAGACAGGGTCCCCCAGCACAGATACGCAGTATTTT,CAISETGSPSTDTQYF
TRBJ1-2,once,TRBD1,TRBV6-5,TGTGCCAGCAGTTACTCCGGGACAGTCTCTAACTATGGCTACACCTTC,CASSYSGTVSNYGYTF
TRBJ1-2,NA,NA,TRBV6-1,TGTGCCAGCACCAAAGATAGGGAGGGAGAAGCCCCTAACTATGGCTACACCTTC,CASTKDREGEAPNYGYTF
TRBJ1-1,NA,NA,TRBV6-2/TRBV6-3,TGTGCCAGCAGTTTTGCGAGGACGGTCGAAGCTTTCTTT,CASSFARTVEAFF
TRBJ2-3,NA,NA,TRBV9,TGTGCCAGCAGCCCTAGGAGTCTCGGCACAGATACGCAGTATTTT,CASSPRSLGTDTQYF
TRBJ2-2,NA,NA,TRBV12-3/TRBV12-4,TGTGCCAGCAGTTTAGAAGGCGGGCCTAACACCGGGGAGCTGTTTTTT,CASSLEGGPNTGELFF
TRBJ1-1,NA,NA,TRBV20-1,TGCAGTGCTCCAGCCCGGGGGGGGAACACTGAAGCTTTCTTT,CSAPARGGNTEAFF
TRBJ1-1,NA,TRBD1,TRBV19,TGTGCCAGTAGTACCGGACAGGGAACTGAAGCTTTCTTT,CASSTGQGTEAFF
TRBJ1-2,NA,NA,TRBV29-1,TGCAGCGTTGCCCCCGCCGACGTGGGGCTGGGTGGCTACACCTTC,CSVAPADVGLGGYTF
TRBJ2-1,NA,TRBD2,TRBV9,TGTGCCAGCAGCGTAGCCATAGCGGGGGGCGACAATGAGCAGTTCTTC,CASSVAIAGGDNEQFF
TRBJ2-1,NA,NA,TRBV25-1,TGTGCCAGCAGTGACTGGGGGAGGTCCTACAATGAGCAGTTCTTC,CASSDWGRSYNEQFF
TRBJ1-2,NA,NA,TRBV14,TGTGCCAGCAGCCAGGCTCGAGGGGATCGGCTTAATGGCTACACCTTC,CASSQARGDRLNGYTF
TRBJ1-2,NA,NA,TRBV20-1,TGCAGTGCTAGAGATGGGGGGCCCTACACCTTC,CSARDGGPYTF
TRBJ2-3,NA,NA,TRBV2,TGTGCCAGCAGTCTCCGGCCGGCCAGACGCACAGATACGCAGTATTTT,CASSLRPARRTDTQYF
TRBJ2-1,NA,NA,TRBV5-1,TGCGCCAGCAGCTTTCTTACTGGGACGGCCAATGAGCAGTTCTTC,CASSFLTGTANEQFF
TRBJ1-1,NA,NA,TRBV29-1,TGCAGCGAAACCCCAGGGAACACTGAAGCTTTCTTT,CSETPGNTEAFF
TRBJ2-1,once,NA,TRBV9,TGTGCCAGCAGCGTAGAAGCGGAACTATCGAATGAGCAGTTCTTC,CASSVEAELSNEQFF
TRBJ2-5,NA,NA,TRBV15,TGTGCCACCACTCGGACAAGAGGTGGAGAGACCCAGTACTTC,CATTRTRGGETQYF
TRBJ1-2,NA,TRBD1,TRBV4-3,TGCGCCAGCAGCCAAGGCCCCGGGACAGGGCCGGGGGGCTACACCTTC,CASSQGPGTGPGGYTF
TRBJ2-1,NA,TRBD2,TRBV29-1,TGCAGCGTTGAAGGGGTAGCGGGAACCATTGAGCAGTTCTTC,CSVEGVAGTIEQFF
TRBJ1-5,NA,NA,TRBV5-5,TGTGCCAGCAGCTTGAGGGGGGCCGGCAATCAGCCCCAGCATTTT,CASSLRGAGNQPQHF
TRBJ1-5,NA,NA,TRBV15,TGTGCCACCAGCAGAGTCTCCGCCGAGCCCCAGCATTTT,CATSRVSAEPQHF
TRBJ1-2,NA,TRBD1,TRBV5-1,TGCGCCAGCAGCTTTCCCGGGACAGGGGGCGACTACACCTTC,CASSFPGTGGDYTF
TRBJ2-7,NA,NA,TRBV29-1,TGCAGCGTAGTCCTACTAGGGGCGGACTCCTACGAGCAGTACTTC,CSVVLLGADSYEQYF
TRBJ1-1,NA,NA,TRBV5-1,TGCGCCAGCAGCGCATATAACACTGAAGCTTTCTTT,CASSAYNTEAFF
TRBJ2-5,NA,NA,TRBV3-1,TGTGCCAGCAGCCAGCTACCCCAAGAGACCCAGTACTTC,CASSQLPQETQYF
TRBJ2-1,NA,TRBD2,TRBV29-1,TGCAGCGTTGTCATGTATGCTAGGACTAGACGGTACAATGAGCAGTTCTTC,CSVVMYARTRRYNEQFF
TRBJ2-1,NA,NA,TRBV19,TGTGCCAGTAGTATCTCCCCGGAGGGCCACAATGAGCAGTTCTTC,CASSISPEGHNEQFF
TRBJ2-7,NA,NA,TRBV5-1,TGCGCCAGCAGCTTACTAGGACCCTACGAGCAGTACTTC,CASSLLGPYEQYF
TRBJ2-5,NA,NA,TRBV4-3,TGCGCCAGCAGCCAAGGCATAGTAGCGGCGCAAGAGACCCAGTACTTC,CASSQGIVAAQETQYF
TRBJ2-3,once,TRBD1,TRBV28,TGTGCCAGCAGTACCGGGACAGGGGCCACAGATACGCAGTATTTT,CASSTGTGATDTQYF
TRBJ2-7,NA,NA,TRBV20-1,TGCAGTGCTAGCGGGCAGAACTCCTACGAGCAGTACTTC,CSASGQNSYEQYF
TRBJ2-5,NA,NA,TRBV27,TGTGCCAGCAGTTTAGATAGGGGGGCCGGAGAGACCCAGTACTTC,CASSLDRGAGETQYF
TRBJ2-7,NA,NA,TRBV20-1,TGCAGTGCTAATGCCGACAGTAGCTTCTACGAGCAGTACTTC,CSANADSSFYEQYF
TRBJ1-5,NA,NA,TRBV20-1,TGCAGTGCTAGGGAGGCCTACCCCGATCAGGGGAACCAGCATTTT,CSAREAYPDQGNQHF
TRBJ2-7,once,TRBD2,TRBV29-1,TGCAGCGTGTTCGGGGGGGGTTACGAGCAGTACTTC,CSVFGGGYEQYF
TRBJ1-5,once,NA,TRBV28,TGTGCCAGCAGGCCCGGCGTTCAGCCCCAGCATTTT,CASRPGVQPQHF
TRBJ2-7,NA,NA,TRBV5-4,TGTGCCAGCAGCTTGGAGTCATCCTACGAGCAGTACTTC,CASSLESSYEQYF
TRBJ2-1,NA,NA,TRBV20-1,TGCAGTGCTAGATCGTGGAATGAGCAGTTCTTC,CSARSWNEQFF
TRBJ2-3,NA,NA,TRBV25-1,TGTGCCAGCAGTGGAAGCTCGGGTGGGGCAGATACGCAGTATTTT,CASSGSSGGADTQYF
TRBJ2-4,NA,TRBD1,TRBV7-9,TGTGCCAGCAGCTACAGGGGACAAAACATTCAGTACTTC,CASSYRGQNIQYF
TRBJ1-5,NA,TRBD1,TRBV15,TGTGCCACCAGTCCGGACAGGGGCAATCAGCCCCAGCATTTT,CATSPDRGNQPQHF
TRBJ2-5,NA,NA,TRBV9,TGTGCCAGCAGTGCGTATCCGGGAGTGGCAGAGACCCAGTACTTC,CASSAYPGVAETQYF
TRBJ2-3,NA,NA,TRBV27,TGTGCCAGCAGTTGGGAGACAGGTTCCCGACTACACGGGACGCAGTATTTT,CASSWETGSRLHGTQYF
TRBJ2-1,NA,NA,TRBV19,TGTGCCAGTACAGGGTACAATGAGCAGTTCTTC,CASTGYNEQFF
TRBJ1-1,once,NA,TRBV6-2/TRBV6-3,TGTGCCAGCAGGTTGACACGGGGAGAATCGAACACTGAAGCTTTCTTT,CASRLTRGESNTEAFF